Presented here are 21 T cell receptor beta chains from one specimen sequenced in a study of blood T cells in healthy people across ages. The use of a sample-barcoded 5' primer and a J-beta primer mix characterized a second PCR of about 7 to 12 cycles. One entry per CDR3 protein results from TCRdb running MiXCR on the 5' RACE reads. The sample lists approximately 760,000 distinct CDR3 sequences, more than 20% seen once, with 9.4% in the top ten. These data are also associated with another study on T cells of mothers and their children.

Input material: blood. The receptors stem from a boy aged 10-17 years in good health.

Details on this clonotype: The junction and the germline gene differ at one end; a read error may be behind it. This chain's CDR3 is CASSSQGTHYGYTF. The CDR3 DNA sequence: TGTGCTAGCAGCTCACAGGGGACCCACTATGGCTACACCTTC. V is TRBV7-7 and J is TRBJ1-2; 7 bases agree with TRBD1. The germline CDR1 and CDR2 sequences are SSHAT and FNYEAQ (reference sequence). The CDR3 extends over 14 amino acids.

The chain combines TRBV20-1 with TRBJ2-4; D may correspond to TRBD1 or TRBD2 (6 bases each). The germline V gene encodes CDR1 DFQATT and CDR2 SNEGSKA (reference sequence). The CDR3 runs to 13 residues. Trimming shortened V by 6 bases and J by 7 bases, and 16 bases separated the two germline ends. CDR3 nucleotides: TGCAGTGCGAAAGTCCTAGGGGGGAACATTCAGTACTTC. Protein product: CSAKVLGGNIQYF.

This clonotype was observed a handful of times. One end of the junction is discordant with germline, which a read error may explain. The chain uses TRBV29-1 and TRBJ2-7; D is possibly TRBD2 (6 bases). Germline CDR1 SQVTM, CDR2 ANQGSEA. The CDR3 covers 14 residues. CDR3 sequence: CSVDGGVEVREQYF. The CDR3 DNA follows: TGCAGCGTTGATGGAGGGGTCGAAGTACGCGAGCAGTATTTC.

This clonotype was seen only a few times. The CDR3 region has the DNA TGTGCCAGCAGACCGGACAGGGGTTCCTACAATGAGCAGTTCTTC. It specifies CASRPDRGSYNEQFF. This chain connects TRBV27 to TRBJ2-1, with 9 nucleotides matching TRBD1. V dropped 6 bases and J dropped 1; count of bases not matched to a gene: 4. CDR3 length: 15 amino acids. Germline V gives CDR1 MNHEY, CDR2 SMNVEV (reference sequence).

The chain carries TRBV27 and TRBJ2-4, with D unresolved. The germline gives CDR1 MNHEY, CDR2 SMNVEV (reference sequence). This CDR3 is 14 amino acids long. V lost 6 bases and J lost 0, with 9 bases in between. The CDR3 region is CASRGILAKNIQYF. The DNA of the CDR3 is TGTGCCAGCAGGGGAATACTAGCCAAAAACATTCAGTACTTC.

The chain recombines TRBV7-3 with TRBJ1-2; 7 nucleotides agree with TRBD1. This CDR3 contains 16 residues. Germline V gene lookup returns CDR1 SGHTA and CDR2 FQGTGA. V was pared by 5 bases and J by 0 bases, with 9 bases of the junction left unmatched. As DNA, the CDR3 is TGTGCCAGCAGCCTCCCGGGACAGCTCTCTAACTATGGCTACACCTTC. Its translation is CASSLPGQLSNYGYTF.

This chain links TRBV18 with TRBJ2-5, with D uncertain. V lost 0 bases to trimming and J lost 2 bases, with 10 bases between them. The CDR3 has 15 residues. The germline CDR1 and CDR2 sequences are KGHSH and LQKENI. CDR3 nucleotide sequence: TGTGCCAGCTCACCACCAGCGCTAGAGCAAGAGACCCAGTACTTC. It specifies CASSPPALEQETQYF.

The chain recombines TRBV10-3 with TRBJ2-5, with D perhaps matching TRBD1 or TRBD2 (6 bases each). Looked up from germline, CDR1 is ENHRY and CDR2 is SYGVKD. Trimming cost V 6 bases and J 3 bases, with 14 bases left between them. The CDR3 sequence is 14 residues long. As DNA, the CDR3 is TGTGCCATCAGCGGGGGCTTAGGAGAAGAGACCCAGTACTTC. As protein: CAISGGLGEETQYF.

The V and J genes are TRBV5-4 and TRBJ2-3; TRBD1 matches at 11 bases. The ends lost 4 bases at V and 4 bases at J; junction bases unmatched: 8. This CDR3 has 16 residues. Germline CDR1 SGHNT, CDR2 YYREEE (reference sequence). This chain's CDR3 is CASSGSGQGAADTQYF. Written as DNA, the CDR3 is TGTGCCAGCAGCGGATCTGGACAGGGGGCCGCAGATACGCAGTATTTT.

The table lists this clonotype with a few counts. The gene calls are TRBV7-2 and TRBJ2-5; TRBD2 matches at 8 bases. The V gene end was trimmed by 3 bases and the J gene end by 1 base; junction bases not matched to a gene: 7. CDR1 is SGHTA and CDR2 is FQGNSA in the germline V gene. This CDR3 region has 16 residues. As DNA, the CDR3 is TGTGCCAGCAGCTTGTTGGGCGGGGGGATCCAAGAGACCCAGTACTTC. It encodes CASSLLGGGIQETQYF.

This clonotype was detected many times. The chain employs TRBV28 and TRBJ2-7; perhaps TRBD1 as D (6 bases). This CDR3 is 12 amino acids long. Trimming stripped 2 bases from V and 4 bases from J, with 6 bases between. Looked up from germline, CDR1 is MDHEN and CDR2 is SYDVKM. The CDR3 spells CASSLRGYEQYF. CDR3 coding DNA: TGTGCCAGCAGTTTAAGGGGGTACGAGCAGTACTTC.

CDR3 in amino acids: CASSHRAAQETQYF. CDR3 coding DNA: TGTGCCAGCAGCCACAGGGCGGCACAAGAGACCCAGTACTTC. The rearrangement joins TRBV28 to TRBJ2-5, with a tentative D call TRBD1 (6 bases). The V gene lost 6 bases and the J gene lost 2 bases, with 13 bases spanning the gap. Germline CDR1 reads MDHEN; CDR2 reads SYDVKM. This CDR3 is 14 amino acids long.

This chain links TRBV11-2 with TRBJ2-1; no reliable D call. The CDR3 is 15 amino acids. The germline CDR1 and CDR2 sequences are SGHAT and FQNNGV. V lost 2 bases and J 0 bases, leaving 8 bases between the germline ends. The chain's CDR3 is CASSLSSNSYNEQFF. The CDR3 DNA reads as TGTGCCAGCAGCTTATCTTCTAACTCCTACAATGAGCAGTTCTTC.

The V and J genes are TRBV24-1 and TRBJ2-5, with TRBD2 matching 11 bases. The CDR3 runs to 17 residues. Germline loops: CDR1 KGHDR, CDR2 SFDVKD. V was clipped by 6 bases and J by 3 bases; unmatched bases: 11. Written as DNA, the CDR3 is TGTGCCACCAGTCCCGCGCCGGCACTAGCGGGGGAAGAGACCCAGTACTTC. Translated: CATSPAPALAGEETQYF.

Many counts were recorded for this clonotype. The V call is TRBV5-6, the J call TRBJ2-3; 9 nucleotides match TRBD2. V shed 2 bases and J 0 bases; nucleotides not matched to a gene: 4. CDR1 and CDR2 (germline): SGHDT, YYEEEE. This CDR3 spans 16 amino acids. The CDR3 loop is CASSFGLAGSTDTQYF. CDR3 sequence (DNA): TGTGCCAGCAGCTTTGGGCTAGCGGGAAGCACAGATACGCAGTATTTT.

The count of this clonotype is one. This chain joins TRBV11-2 and TRBJ2-1; 8 nucleotides agree with TRBD1. V was clipped by 6 bases and J by 2 bases; unmatched bases: 6. Germline V gene sequence: CDR1 SGHAT, CDR2 FQNNGV. CDR3 length: 15 residues. In DNA form, the CDR3 reads TGTGCCAGCAGACTGGGACAGGAGCCCTACAATGAGCAGTTCTTC. Protein: CASRLGQEPYNEQFF.

The CDR3 DNA reads as TGCAGTTACACCGTGGGGGGGGGCGGAGACAATGAGCAGTTCTTC. Amino acids: CSYTVGGGGDNEQFF. The chain joins TRBV29-1 to TRBJ2-1; D possibly corresponds to TRBD2 (7 bases). The CDR3 runs to 15 residues. Per germline, CDR1 SQVTM and CDR2 ANQGSEA.

This chain links TRBV5-1 with TRBJ2-1, with a possible D match to TRBD1 (7 bases). CDR3 size: 14 residues. Deletions cut 3 bases from V and 3 bases from J, with 10 bases between. CDR1 and CDR2 (germline): SGHRS, YFSETQ. CDR3 nucleotides: TGCGCCAGCAGCTCGCAGGGGGGCTACAATGAGCAGTTCTTC. Its protein is CASSSQGGYNEQFF.

This clonotype came up a few times. The chain recombines TRBV4-3 with TRBJ2-1; unclear D gene. Judging by the DNA end, TRBJ2-5 fits better; the J call may be wrong. The V gene's germline CDR1 is LGHNA and CDR2 YSLEER. The CDR3 consists of 15 residues. The CDR3 DNA sequence: TGCGCCAGCAGCCAAGATAGGCGCACCAAAGAGACCCAGTACTTC. Protein product: CASSQDRRTKETQYF.

This clonotype occurred a few times. This chain links TRBV7-2 with TRBJ2-5; 8 bases are shared with TRBD2. The J call is doubtful: the DNA matches TRBJ2-1 better. The germline gives CDR1 SGHTA, CDR2 FQGNSA. The CDR3 sequence is 17 residues long. The CDR3 region has the DNA TGTGCCAGCAGCTTAGAAGCGGGAGCGGGGGCCTACAATGAGCAGTTCTTC. It yields the protein CASSLEAGAGAYNEQFF.

This clonotype was counted only a few times. The chain joins TRBV20-1 to TRBJ1-1; no definite D call. The CDR3 has 10 residues. CDR1 is DFQATT and CDR2 is SNEGSKA in the germline V gene (reference sequence). V gave up 4 bases and J gave up 5 bases, with 5 bases separating them. The DNA for the CDR3 is TGCAGTGCTAAAAGAACTGAAGCTTTCTTT. Encoded protein: CSAKRTEAFF.